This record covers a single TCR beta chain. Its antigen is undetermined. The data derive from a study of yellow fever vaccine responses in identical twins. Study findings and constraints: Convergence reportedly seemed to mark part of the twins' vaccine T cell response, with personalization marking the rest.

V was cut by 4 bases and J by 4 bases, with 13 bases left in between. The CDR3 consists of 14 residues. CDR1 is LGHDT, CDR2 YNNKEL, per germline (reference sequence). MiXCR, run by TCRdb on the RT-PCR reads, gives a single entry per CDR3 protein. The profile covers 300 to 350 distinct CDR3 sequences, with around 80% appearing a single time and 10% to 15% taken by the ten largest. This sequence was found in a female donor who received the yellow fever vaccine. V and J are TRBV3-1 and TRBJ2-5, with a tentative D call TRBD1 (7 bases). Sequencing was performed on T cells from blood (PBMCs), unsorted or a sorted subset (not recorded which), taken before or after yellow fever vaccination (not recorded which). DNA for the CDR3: TGTGCCAGCAGCCCGGGGGACAGCCCAGAGACCCAGTACTTC. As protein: CASSPGDSPETQYF.